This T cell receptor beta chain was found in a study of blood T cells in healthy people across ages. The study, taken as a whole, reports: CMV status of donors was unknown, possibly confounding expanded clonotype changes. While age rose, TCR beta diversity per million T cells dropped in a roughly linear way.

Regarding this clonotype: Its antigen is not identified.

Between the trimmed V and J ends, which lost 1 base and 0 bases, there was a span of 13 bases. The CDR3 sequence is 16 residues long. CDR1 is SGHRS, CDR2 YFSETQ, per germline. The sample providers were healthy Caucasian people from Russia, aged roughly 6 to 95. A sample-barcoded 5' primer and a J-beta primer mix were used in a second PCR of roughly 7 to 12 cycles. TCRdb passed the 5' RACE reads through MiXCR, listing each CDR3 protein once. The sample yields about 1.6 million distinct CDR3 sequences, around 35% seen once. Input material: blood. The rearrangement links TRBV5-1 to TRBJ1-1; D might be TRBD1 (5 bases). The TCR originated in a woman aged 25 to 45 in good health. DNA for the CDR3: TGCGCCAGCAGCTTGATTCAATCAGGGTTGAACACTGAAGCTTTCTTT. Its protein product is CASSLIQSGLNTEAFF. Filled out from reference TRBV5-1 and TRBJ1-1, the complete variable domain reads KAGVTQTPRYLIKTRGQQVTLSCSPISGHRSVSWYQQTPGQGLQFLFEYFSETQRNKGNFPGRFSGRQFSNSRSEMNVSTLELGDSALYLCASSLIQSGLNTEAFFGQGTRLTVV.